This TCR beta chain comes out of a study of blood T cell repertoires in COVID-19. Overall study: COVID-19 samples from acute and convalescent phases originated in the United States, Italy and Spain.

Original processing methods: Estimates of nucleated cell counts were drawn from the amplification of reference gene primers. This table comes from immunoSEQ multiplex PCR, and its TCRdb copy is limited to in-frame clones, with some not included. The V and J calls and clone size are taken from that table; D and trimming were inferred from the DNA. The data show roughly 38,000 clones, roughly three quarters seen once. Per the germline V gene, CDR1 is MGHRA and CDR2 is YSYEKL. This CDR3 is built from 13 residues. Trimming took 5 bases from V and 3 from J, leaving 11 bases between them. The sample consisted of peripheral blood. The chain couples TRBV4-1 to TRBJ2-7; D unclear. This sequence was found in a man aged 65-85 years with active or convalescent COVID-19. CDR3 loop: CASSSDRNYEQYF. In DNA, the CDR3 is TGCGCCAGCAGCTCCGATAGAAACTACGAGCAGTACTTC.